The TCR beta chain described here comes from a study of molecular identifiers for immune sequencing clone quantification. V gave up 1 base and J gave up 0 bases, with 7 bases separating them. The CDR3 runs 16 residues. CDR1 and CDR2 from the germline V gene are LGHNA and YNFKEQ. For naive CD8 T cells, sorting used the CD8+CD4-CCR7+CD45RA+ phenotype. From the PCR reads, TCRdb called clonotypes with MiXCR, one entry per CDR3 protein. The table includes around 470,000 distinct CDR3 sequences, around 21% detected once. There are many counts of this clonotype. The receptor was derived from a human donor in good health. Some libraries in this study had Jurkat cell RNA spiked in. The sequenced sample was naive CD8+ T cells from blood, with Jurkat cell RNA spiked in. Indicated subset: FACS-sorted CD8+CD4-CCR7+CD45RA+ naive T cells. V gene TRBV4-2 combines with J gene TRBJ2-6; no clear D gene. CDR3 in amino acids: CASSQVQFSGANVLTF. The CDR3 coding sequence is TGTGCCAGCAGCCAAGTTCAATTCTCTGGGGCCAACGTCCTGACTTTC.